Below, 22 T cell receptor beta chains from the same sample are listed, as sequenced in a study of blood T cell repertoires in COVID-19. TCRdb's copy holds only in-frame clones and misses some; the assay was immunoSEQ multiplex PCR. Here the sample spans roughly 230,000 clones, roughly 84% being singletons. The sample taken for sequencing was PBMCs or T cells enriched from blood (not recorded which). Source of these receptors: a man aged 45-60 years who had recovered from COVID-19.

J is TRBJ1-2 and V is TRBV6-5; 8 bases are shared with TRBD1. V trimming: 2 bases; J trimming: 4 bases; junction bases outside the gene matches: 6. The germline V gene has CDR1 MNHEY and CDR2 SVGAGI. The CDR3 covers 15 residues. CDR3 nucleotides: TGTGCCAGCAGTTACGATCAGGGGGCAGGCTATGGCTACACCTTC. It translates to CASSYDQGAGYGYTF.

This chain uses TRBV20-1 with TRBJ1-2; D call uncertain. V was shortened by 5 bases and J by 8 bases, with 12 bases between the two germline ends. CDR1 DFQATT and CDR2 SNEGSKA come from the germline V gene (reference sequence). CDR3 length equals 11 residues. The CDR3 is CSAGLGRGYTF. The CDR3 bases are TGCAGTGCTGGACTAGGTCGGGGCTACACCTTC.

The chain has TRBV4-3 and TRBJ2-5; D possibly corresponds to TRBD2 (5 bases). Germline V gives CDR1 LGHNA, CDR2 YSLEER. Trimming took 0 bases from V and 2 from J, leaving 10 bases between them. The CDR3 has 15 amino acids. CDR3 residues: CASSQDFRDQETQYF. CDR3 in DNA: TGCGCCAGCAGCCAAGACTTTCGGGATCAAGAGACCCAGTACTTC.

The chain employs TRBV20-1 and TRBJ2-5; maybe TRBD1 (5 bases). This CDR3 contains 11 residues. CDR1 and CDR2 (germline): DFQATT, SNEGSKA (reference sequence). V was clipped by 6 bases and J by 5 bases, with 10 bases between them. The CDR3 reads CSADHRETQYF. DNA for the CDR3: TGCAGTGCGGACCACAGGGAGACCCAGTACTTC.

This chain connects TRBV2 to TRBJ2-1; D gene unclear. CDR1 is SNHLY and CDR2 is FYNNEI in the germline V gene. This CDR3 contains 15 residues. V lost 4 bases and J lost 7, with 17 bases in between. CDR3 residues: CASSVDTAPRNEQFF. CDR3 DNA sequence: TGTGCCAGCAGTGTTGATACAGCCCCACGGAATGAGCAGTTCTTC.

V usage is TRBV5-4 and J usage is TRBJ2-1; 7 bases line up with TRBD2. Germline trimming cut 4 bases from V and 3 bases from J; bases unmatched to any gene: 7. Germline V gives CDR1 SGHNT, CDR2 YYREEE (reference sequence). The CDR3 contains 15 residues. CDR3 protein: CASSPTSTRYNEQFF. CDR3 nucleotides: TGTGCCAGCAGCCCGACTAGCACTCGCTACAATGAGCAGTTCTTC.

This clone was observed a handful of times. CDR3 in DNA: TGTGCCAGCAGCACGGAGCGGGGGGTGGCAGTGGGCTACACCTTC. This codes for CASSTERGVAVGYTF. This rearrangement joins TRBV5-5 to TRBJ1-2; maybe TRBD1 (5 bases). From germline, CDR1 is SGHKS and CDR2 YYEKEE (reference sequence). The CDR3 has 15 residues. The V end lost 4 bases, the J end lost 8 bases, and 21 bases lay between the germline ends.

The V call is TRBV20-1, the J call TRBJ1-2; D is unresolved. Trimming removed 1 base at V and 4 bases at J, with 4 bases between. Germline CDR1 and CDR2: DFQATT and SNEGSKA (reference sequence). The CDR3 is 11 residues long. The CDR3 reads CSARAIYGYTF. As DNA, the CDR3 is TGCAGTGCTAGAGCTATCTATGGCTACACCTTC.

The chain has TRBV18 and TRBJ1-6; 7 nucleotides align to TRBD1. Trimming cost V 3 bases and J 6 bases; bases outside gene matches: 5. CDR3 length equals 15 residues. Germline V gene data show CDR1 as KGHSH and CDR2 as LQKENI. CDR3 DNA sequence: TGTGCCAGCTCACCCGACAGGGCCCTTAATTCACCCCTCCACTTT. It is translated as CASSPDRALNSPLHF.

The CDR3 here is CATSEWSQPQHF. In DNA form, the CDR3 reads TGTGCCACCAGCGAATGGAGTCAGCCCCAGCATTTT. This chain uses TRBV15 with TRBJ1-5, with D hard to call. Germline CDR1 is LNHNV and CDR2 is YYDKDF (reference sequence). V was trimmed by 5 bases and J by 6 bases, leaving 8 bases between them. CDR3 length: 12 amino acids.

The gene calls are TRBV29-1 and TRBJ1-5; 7 bases line up with TRBD1. Germline V gene sequence: CDR1 SQVTM, CDR2 ANQGSEA. V lost 6 bases to trimming and J lost 5 bases; unmatched junction nucleotides: 7. The CDR3 extends over 13 amino acids. The CDR3 DNA sequence: TGCAGCGTCAAACCAGGGGGTGATCAGCCCCAGCATTTT. Translated: CSVKPGGDQPQHF.

V gene TRBV25-1 combines with J gene TRBJ1-2, with TRBD1 as a possible D gene (5 bases). Per the germline V gene, CDR1 is MGHDK and CDR2 is SYGVNS. Trimming shortened V by 1 base and J by 2 bases, and 8 bases separated the two germline ends. The CDR3 extends over 14 amino acids. Here the CDR3 DNA reads TGTGCCAGCAGTGAATTGGGGGGAAACTATGGCTACACCTTC. It is translated as CASSELGGNYGYTF.

The J gene is TRBJ1-1, the V gene TRBV4-3; D unclear. Germline loops: CDR1 LGHNA, CDR2 YSLEER. The germline V and J ends were trimmed by 0 bases and 6 bases, with 11 bases remaining between them. This CDR3 is built from 14 residues. CDR3 nucleotides: TGCGCCAGCAGCCAAGATTCCGGGATCTCTGAAGCTTTCTTT. This encodes CASSQDSGISEAFF.

This clone was detected only once. The CDR3 here is CASSFSDYSAEQFF. CDR3 in DNA: TGTGCCAGCAGTTTCTCCGACTATTCCGCTGAGCAGTTCTTC. This sequence joins TRBV27 and TRBJ2-1, with D possibly being TRBD2 (5 bases). Germline-derived CDR1 and CDR2 are MNHEY and SMNVEV (reference sequence). The CDR3 extends over 14 amino acids. The V end was cut by 3 bases, the J end by 9 bases, with 15 bases between.

V and J are TRBV7-9 and TRBJ1-4; 9 bases match TRBD1. Germline V gene sequence: CDR1 SEHNR, CDR2 FQNEAQ (reference sequence). The CDR3 is 16 amino acids. Trimming took 5 bases from V and 2 from J; bases not matched to a gene: 6. In nucleotides, the CDR3 is TGTGCCAGCAGCCTAAGACAGGGGGGCACTAATGAAAAACTGTTTTTT. Its protein is CASSLRQGGTNEKLFF. Based on the CDR3 plus reference TRBV7-9 and TRBJ1-4, the full variable domain is DTGVSQNPRHKITKRGQNVTFRCDPISEHNRLYWYRQTLGQGPEFLTYFQNEAQLEKSRLLSDRFSAERPKGSFSTLEIQRTEQGDSAMYLCASSLRQGGTNEKLFFGSGTQLSVL.

The chain carries TRBV27 and TRBJ2-5; D possibly corresponds to TRBD2 (6 bases). Trimming pared 6 bases from V and 2 bases from J, leaving 10 bases between. CDR3 length: 13 residues. In germline, CDR1 is MNHEY, CDR2 SMNVEV (reference sequence). CDR3 residues: CASRGGMQETQYF. The CDR3 DNA sequence: TGTGCCAGCAGGGGAGGCATGCAAGAGACCCAGTACTTC.

The gene calls are TRBV9 and TRBJ2-2; 7 bases are a match to TRBD1. Germline CDR1 SGDLS, CDR2 YYNGEE. The CDR3 is 17 amino acids. The V gene end was trimmed by 4 bases and the J gene end by 3 bases; junction bases not matched to a gene: 12. Written as DNA, the CDR3 is TGTGCCAGCAGCCAAAAGAGGGGGCGACCTGACACCGGGGAGCTGTTTTTT. This translates into CASSQKRGRPDTGELFF.

CDR3 sequence (DNA): TGTGCCAGCAGCTTGGTTCGCAGTCAATCTGGCTACACCTTC. Protein: CASSLVRSQSGYTF. The chain has TRBV7-2 and TRBJ1-2; D uncertain. Deletions cut 3 bases from V and 7 bases from J, with 15 bases between. CDR3 length: 14 amino acids. CDR1 and CDR2 from the germline V gene are SGHTA and FQGNSA.

V usage is TRBV14 and J usage is TRBJ1-2; a possible D gene is TRBD1 (5 bases). The V end was cut by 3 bases, the J end by 3 bases, with 11 bases between. This CDR3 region has 14 residues. Germline loops: CDR1 SGHDN, CDR2 FVKESK. The CDR3 region is CASSHRVSHYGYTF. CDR3 nucleotide sequence: TGTGCCAGCAGCCACAGGGTCAGCCACTATGGCTACACCTTC.

This clone turned up a few times. The V and J genes are TRBV5-6 and TRBJ1-6; D is undetermined. The CDR3 is 15 amino acids. Trimming removed 4 bases from V and 7 bases from J, with 15 bases in between. Looked up from germline, CDR1 is SGHDT and CDR2 is YYEEEE. The chain's CDR3 is CASSPPGTGNSPLHF. In nucleotides, the CDR3 is TGTGCCAGCAGCCCTCCGGGTACGGGAAATTCACCCCTCCACTTT.

The chain recombines TRBV10-3 with TRBJ1-3, with TRBD1 as a possible D gene (5 bases). Germline loops: CDR1 ENHRY, CDR2 SYGVKD. The germline V and J ends were trimmed by 6 bases and 9 bases, with 21 bases remaining between them. This CDR3 has 15 residues. The CDR3 DNA sequence: TGTGCCATCAGGGAGCAAGACGGTCCCGGGGGCACCATATATTTT. This sequence encodes CAIREQDGPGGTIYF.

The genes are TRBV19 and TRBJ1-1; a possible D gene is TRBD1 (6 bases). This CDR3 contains 15 residues. V lost 7 bases and J lost 6, with 21 bases in between. Looked up from germline, CDR1 is LNHDA and CDR2 is SQIVND (reference sequence). In DNA, the CDR3 is TGTGCCAGTACCAAAGGGGGGGCCGTACATGCTGAAGCTTTCTTT. It is translated as CASTKGGAVHAEAFF.